This entry lists 23 T cell receptor beta chains sequenced from one sample in a study of T cell changes during pregnancy in multiple sclerosis. Using immunoSEQ multiplex PCR, the repertoire was profiled, and TCRdb retains in-frame clones only, with some absent. Of over 30,000 clones in the sample, approximately 92% are singletons; the top ten hold less than 1.5%. Sequencing was done on a sample of PBMCs (not recorded whether the cells were cultured). The receptors shown here come from a female donor with multiple sclerosis, enrolled in a pregnancy study.

The chain employs TRBV10-1 and TRBJ2-2; no clear D gene. Germline CDR1 reads WNHNN; CDR2 reads SYGVQD (reference sequence). Trimming removed 3 bases at V and 1 base at J, with 6 bases between. CDR3 size: 14 residues. Here the CDR3 DNA reads TGCGCCAGCAGTGAAACCTTGAACACCGGGGAGCTGTTTTTT. Translating it yields CASSETLNTGELFF.

The V gene is TRBV28, the J gene TRBJ2-4; tentatively, D is TRBD2 (6 bases). This CDR3 comprises 14 residues. Trimming took off 5 bases at V and 7 bases at J, with 15 bases between the two ends. The germline V gene has CDR1 MDHEN and CDR2 SYDVKM. The chain's CDR3 is CASSPTSMVNIQYF. The CDR3 coding sequence is TGTGCCAGCAGTCCGACTAGTATGGTGAACATTCAGTACTTC.

This chain links TRBV27 with TRBJ2-2; D is unresolved. The CDR3 is made up of 14 amino acids. V lost 3 bases and J lost 3, with 8 bases in between. CDR1 MNHEY and CDR2 SMNVEV come from the germline V gene (reference sequence). As DNA, the CDR3 is TGTGCCAGCAGTTTGGGCAGATACACCGGGGAGCTGTTTTTT. Amino acids: CASSLGRYTGELFF.

The V and J genes are TRBV6-6 and TRBJ2-1; D perhaps matches TRBD2 (5 bases). The length of the CDR3 is 13 residues. V lost 6 bases to trimming and J lost 1 base, with 7 bases between them. Per the germline V gene, CDR1 is MNHNY and CDR2 is SVGAGI (reference sequence). The chain's CDR3 is CASSRGSYNEQFF. The DNA for the CDR3 is TGTGCCAGCAGCCGGGGTTCCTACAATGAGCAGTTCTTC.

This clone occurred a few times. The chain couples TRBV6-1 to TRBJ2-3; 11 bases line up with TRBD1. The CDR3 extends over 15 amino acids. Germline V CDR1 and CDR2: MNHNS, SASEGT. Losses at the gene ends were 1 base for V and 4 bases for J; bases not matched to a gene: 1. The chain's CDR3 is CASSEGTGGADTQYF. The CDR3 nucleotides read TGTGCCAGCAGTGAAGGGACAGGGGGCGCAGATACGCAGTATTTT.

The gene calls are TRBV6-1 and TRBJ1-1; the match to TRBD1 covers 7 bases. Germline CDR1 and CDR2: MNHNS and SASEGT. J gave up 5 bases and V 4 bases, and 7 bases lay outside the gene matches. CDR3 length: 14 residues. This chain's CDR3 is CASSGQGGETEAFF. Written as DNA, the CDR3 is TGTGCCAGCAGTGGACAGGGTGGGGAGACTGAAGCTTTCTTT.

V gene TRBV30 combines with J gene TRBJ2-1; D not certain. V lost 5 bases, J lost 3 bases, and 11 bases lay in between. There are 13 residues in the CDR3. Germline loops: CDR1 GTSNPN, CDR2 SVGIG (reference sequence). This CDR3 is CAWLPVNYNEQFF. CDR3 coding DNA: TGTGCCTGGCTCCCGGTGAACTACAATGAGCAGTTCTTC.

This chain links TRBV10-3 with TRBJ2-1; maybe TRBD2 (6 bases). Germline CDR1 ENHRY, CDR2 SYGVKD. This CDR3 spans 13 amino acids. V was cut by 5 bases and J by 5 bases, with 10 bases left in between. The chain's CDR3 is CAISLSGHNEQFF. The CDR3 coding sequence is TGTGCCATCAGTCTTAGCGGACACAATGAGCAGTTCTTC.

This chain joins TRBV6-6 and TRBJ2-1, with no clear D. The CDR3 contains 15 residues. Germline V gene data show CDR1 as MNHNY and CDR2 as SVGAGI (reference sequence). Trimming shortened V by 8 bases and J by 4 bases, and 18 bases separated the two germline ends. The CDR3 here is CASGGLGPTYNEQFF. CDR3 coding DNA: TGTGCCAGCGGTGGTTTAGGTCCGACATACAATGAGCAGTTCTTC.

This clone was counted once. The chain has TRBV5-5 and TRBJ1-4; D not certain. Looked up from germline, CDR1 is SGHKS and CDR2 is YYEKEE (reference sequence). Trimming cost V 3 bases and J 3 bases, with 12 bases left between them. The CDR3 totals 15 residues. CDR3 sequence: CASSSSSFSNEKLFF. The CDR3 DNA reads as TGTGCCAGCAGCTCCTCCAGCTTTTCTAATGAAAAACTGTTTTTT.

This rearrangement joins TRBV27 to TRBJ1-5, with D maybe TRBD1 (6 bases). Trimming cost V 6 bases and J 4 bases, with 16 bases left between them. This CDR3 comprises 15 residues. CDR1 MNHEY and CDR2 SMNVEV come from the germline V gene (reference sequence). The CDR3 DNA reads TGTGCCAGCAGCTCGACGGACAGCTGGAATCAGCCCCAGCATTTT. Translated: CASSSTDSWNQPQHF.

The genes are TRBV4-1 and TRBJ2-7; 9 bases align to TRBD2. The CDR3 runs 16 residues. Germline loops: CDR1 MGHRA, CDR2 YSYEKL. The junction had 5 bases not matched to a gene; V was cut back by 0 bases and J by 2 bases. The chain's CDR3 is CASSQDRLAGTYEQYF. The CDR3 DNA reads TGCGCCAGCAGCCAAGATAGGCTAGCGGGAACCTACGAGCAGTACTTC.

The chain couples TRBV7-2 to TRBJ1-2; no clear D gene. The CDR3 spans 15 residues. Trimming removed 5 bases at V and 4 bases at J, with 17 bases between. Looked up from germline, CDR1 is SGHTA and CDR2 is FQGNSA. DNA of the CDR3: TGTGCCAGCAGCCCGCACCTCCAGACCCCCTATGGCTACACCTTC. Protein product: CASSPHLQTPYGYTF.

The rearrangement uses TRBV4-1 and TRBJ2-2, with 11 bases fitting TRBD2. Trimming removed 3 bases from V and 4 bases from J; junction bases left unmatched: 4. Germline V gene lookup returns CDR1 MGHRA and CDR2 YSYEKL. The CDR3 is 16 amino acids. CDR3 nucleotide sequence: TGCGCCAGCAGCCAGCGACTAGCGGGACTCACCGGGGAGCTGTTTTTT. Translated, it gives CASSQRLAGLTGELFF.

The genes are TRBV29-1 and TRBJ2-1; D may correspond to TRBD1 or TRBD2 (6 bases each). Trimming removed 2 bases at V and 5 bases at J, with 13 bases between. The CDR3 is 14 amino acids. In germline, CDR1 is SQVTM, CDR2 ANQGSEA. The CDR3 protein is CSVEYGGRNNEQFF. The CDR3 nucleotides are TGCAGCGTTGAATACGGGGGCCGAAACAATGAGCAGTTCTTC.

This chain connects TRBV10-3 to TRBJ1-2; the match to TRBD1 covers 7 bases. CDR1 and CDR2 (germline): ENHRY, SYGVKD. This CDR3 contains 15 residues. V trimming: 2 bases; J trimming: 8 bases; junction bases outside the gene matches: 11. DNA for the CDR3: TGTGCCATCAGTGAGAGCTCAATACAGGGGCCAGGCTACACCTTC. Translating gives CAISESSIQGPGYTF.

This chain uses TRBV28 with TRBJ2-5; tentatively, D is TRBD1 (6 bases). The germline V and J ends were trimmed by 4 bases and 2 bases, with 20 bases remaining between them. Germline V CDR1 and CDR2: MDHEN, SYDVKM. This CDR3 comprises 17 residues. In DNA form, the CDR3 reads TGTGCCAGCAGTTCTTCCTGGACAGAGGGCAATCAAGAGACCCAGTACTTC. Translation gives CASSSSWTEGNQETQYF.

The chain uses TRBV5-1 and TRBJ2-3; D perhaps matches TRBD1 (6 bases). The CDR3 covers 14 residues. Per germline, CDR1 SGHRS and CDR2 YFSETQ. V dropped 3 bases and J dropped 1 base, with 9 bases sitting between them. This CDR3 reads CASSYRAGTDTQYF. DNA of the CDR3: TGCGCCAGCAGCTACAGGGCTGGCACAGATACGCAGTATTTT. The variable domain in full, completed from reference TRBV5-1 and TRBJ2-3, reads KAGVTQTPRYLIKTRGQQVTLSCSPISGHRSVSWYQQTPGQGLQFLFEYFSETQRNKGNFPGRFSGRQFSNSRSEMNVSTLELGDSALYLCASSYRAGTDTQYFGPGTRLTVL.

The V call is TRBV28, the J call TRBJ1-4; 8 bases match TRBD1. Germline V gene data show CDR1 as MDHEN and CDR2 as SYDVKM. The CDR3 spans 14 residues. Germline trimming cut 10 bases from V and 2 bases from J; bases unmatched to any gene: 6. In DNA, the CDR3 is TGTGCCACAAGTACAGGGGGGACTAATGAAAAACTGTTTTTT. Translated: CATSTGGTNEKLFF.

This clone was picked up one time. The chain combines TRBV19 with TRBJ1-1; 7 positions match TRBD1. After removal of 6 bases from V and 1 base from J, the junction contained 11 bases not matched to a gene. CDR1 is LNHDA, CDR2 SQIVND, per germline (reference sequence). The CDR3 extends over 16 amino acids. The CDR3 DNA is TGTGCCAGTAGGGAGACAGGGTGGCGAGGGAACACTGAAGCTTTCTTT. It yields the protein CASRETGWRGNTEAFF. Filled out from reference TRBV19 and TRBJ1-1, the complete variable domain reads DGGITQSPKYLFRKEGQNVTLSCEQNLNHDAMYWYRQDPGQGLRLIYYSQIVNDFQKGDIAEGYSVSREKKESFPLTVTSAQKNPTAFYLCASRETGWRGNTEAFFGQGTRLTVV.

This chain uses TRBV10-3 with TRBJ1-5; D perhaps matches TRBD1 (6 bases). V lost 6 bases and J 5 bases, leaving 11 bases between the germline ends. The CDR3 has 13 amino acids. Germline V gives CDR1 ENHRY, CDR2 SYGVKD. CDR3 protein: CAIRQGNDQPQHF. CDR3 nucleotide sequence: TGTGCCATCAGACAGGGAAACGATCAGCCCCAGCATTTT.

J is TRBJ2-2 and V is TRBV23-1; TRBD2 agrees at 16 bases. TRBV23-1 is recorded as an ORF, its role being uncertain. CDR3 size: 19 residues. After removal of 0 bases from V and 5 bases from J, the junction contained 6 bases not matched to a gene. CDR3 coding DNA: TGCGCCAGCAGTCAATCTGTGGGACTAGCGGGAGGGCGGACCGGGGAGCTGTTTTTT. Amino acids: CASSQSVGLAGGRTGELFF.

J is TRBJ2-7 and V is TRBV27, with no clear D. Germline CDR1 is MNHEY and CDR2 is SMNVEV (reference sequence). The germline V and J ends were trimmed by 6 bases and 0 bases, with 12 bases remaining between them. CDR3 length: 14 amino acids. This chain's CDR3 is CASRFDGPSYEQYF. CDR3 in DNA: TGTGCCAGCAGGTTTGACGGCCCCTCCTACGAGCAGTACTTC.